This T cell receptor (beta chain) was sequenced during a study of Graves' ophthalmopathy and Graves' hyperthyroidism. Study details: In this cohort's terms, stable hyperthyroidism meant no ophthalmopathy by 18 months of follow-up.

Trimming took 7 bases from V and 1 from J, leaving 13 bases between them. Germline V lookup: CDR1 DFQATT, CDR2 SNEGSKA (reference sequence). CDR3 length equals 13 residues. Investigators amplified TCR beta CDR3 regions from RNA transcripts. RT-PCR with HTBI primers came first, then second-round multiplex PCR. MiXCR was run by TCRdb on the multiplex PCR reads, yielding one entry per CDR3 protein. The repertoire holds roughly 1.1 million distinct CDR3 sequences, with 35% to 40% as singletons. This clonotype showed up just once. Given a much more abundant clone one base away, this may be a read error. The sample consisted of peripheral blood or thyroid tissue (not recorded which). This rearrangement joins TRBV20-1 to TRBJ2-5; a weak D match, TRBD2 (6 bases). This TCR was recovered from an adult man with Graves' hyperthyroidism. The CDR3 bases are TGCAGTGGGTTAGTAGCGGCCCAAGAGACCCAGTACTTC. This encodes CSGLVAAQETQYF.